The 24 T cell receptor beta chains in this list originate from one sample, sequenced in a study of monozygotic twins with inflammatory bowel disease. TCRdb re-called the 5' RACE reads and catalogs CDR3 proteins one per entry, DNA excluded. This sample contains approximately 200,000 distinct CDR3 sequences. The source material was blood. These receptors originate from a human donor with ulcerative colitis or Crohn's disease, or a healthy co-twin of an affected twin (not recorded which).

The chain has TRBV27 and TRBJ1-2; TCRdb's D call, TRBD1, is unchecked because there is no DNA. Germline V gene lookup returns CDR1 MNHEY and CDR2 SMNVEV (reference sequence). The CDR3 length is 13 residues. This chain's CDR3 is CASSFLRDSGYTF.

This sequence joins TRBV5-4 and TRBJ2-3. There are 14 residues in the CDR3. Germline V gene lookup returns CDR1 SGHNT and CDR2 YYREEE (reference sequence). The CDR3 loop reads CASSLFGSRDTQYF.

CDR3 sequence reads: CAIGGRAANTEAFF. The chain joins TRBV10-3 to TRBJ1-1. This CDR3 has 14 residues. Germline CDR1 reads ENHRY; CDR2 reads SYGVKD.

The J gene is TRBJ2-3, the V gene TRBV20-1; there is no DNA to check the TCRdb D call of TRBD1. Germline CDR1 reads DFQATT; CDR2 reads SNEGSKA (reference sequence). There are 15 residues in the CDR3. CDR3 protein: CSARDSGLATDTQYF.

The chain employs TRBV7-2 and TRBJ2-2. The CDR3 has 14 residues. Germline CDR1 reads SGHTA; CDR2 reads FQGNSA. The CDR3 loop is CASSSPARPGELFF. The full variable domain, rest sourced from reference TRBV7-2 and TRBJ2-2, is GAGVSQSPSNKVTEKGKDVELRCDPISGHTALYWYRQSLGQGLEFLIYFQGNSAPDKSGLPSDRFSAERTGGSVSTLTIQRTQQEDSAVYLCASSSPARPGELFFGEGSRLTVL.

The chain recombines TRBV7-9 with TRBJ1-4; checking the TCRdb D call of TRBD1 is not possible without DNA. The CDR3 has 15 amino acids. Germline loops: CDR1 SEHNR, CDR2 FQNEAQ (reference sequence). The chain's CDR3 is CASSLVGAGNEKLFF.

The CDR3 sequence is CASSLVPDTDTQYF. The genes are TRBV5-1 and TRBJ2-3. This CDR3 spans 14 amino acids. Looked up from germline, CDR1 is SGHRS and CDR2 is YFSETQ. Full variable domain (missing parts from reference TRBV5-1 and TRBJ2-3): KAGVTQTPRYLIKTRGQQVTLSCSPISGHRSVSWYQQTPGQGLQFLFEYFSETQRNKGNFPGRFSGRQFSNSRSEMNVSTLELGDSALYLCASSLVPDTDTQYFGPGTRLTVL.

The CDR3 reads CASSLLPGQGEQFF. The V gene is TRBV5-1, the J gene TRBJ2-1; the TCRdb D gene call, TRBD1, has no DNA to confirm it. From germline, CDR1 is SGHRS and CDR2 YFSETQ. The CDR3 length is 14 residues. The whole variable domain, remainder taken from reference TRBV5-1 and TRBJ2-1, is KAGVTQTPRYLIKTRGQQVTLSCSPISGHRSVSWYQQTPGQGLQFLFEYFSETQRNKGNFPGRFSGRQFSNSRSEMNVSTLELGDSALYLCASSLLPGQGEQFFGPGTRLTVL.

Here the CDR3 reads CASSTTGSHSPLHF. V usage is TRBV28 and J usage is TRBJ1-6; no DNA is available, so the TRBD1 call from TCRdb remains unchecked. The CDR3 contains 14 residues. Germline CDR1 and CDR2: MDHEN and SYDVKM.

The rearrangement joins TRBV9 to TRBJ2-6. This CDR3 is 15 amino acids long. The V gene's germline CDR1 is SGDLS and CDR2 YYNGEE. The CDR3 spells CASSVDHSGANVLTF.

V is TRBV3-1 and J is TRBJ1-6. The germline CDR1 and CDR2 sequences are LGHDT and YNNKEL (reference sequence). This CDR3 comprises 16 residues. CDR3 loop: CASSPFQGEGNSPLHF.

The chain combines TRBV12-3 or TRBV12-4 with TRBJ2-7; absent DNA, TCRdb's TRBD1 call cannot be checked. There are 13 residues in the CDR3. The CDR3 is CASSYSPHYEQYF.

The V call is TRBV19, the J call TRBJ2-1; TCRdb returns TRBD1, unconfirmable since there is no DNA. CDR3 length: 14 amino acids. Germline CDR1 LNHDA, CDR2 SQIVND (reference sequence). This CDR3 is CASSMMSGVNEQFF. The complete variable domain, with remaining parts taken from reference TRBV19 and TRBJ2-1, reads DGGITQSPKYLFRKEGQNVTLSCEQNLNHDAMYWYRQDPGQGLRLIYYSQIVNDFQKGDIAEGYSVSREKKESFPLTVTSAQKNPTAFYLCASSMMSGVNEQFFGPGTRLTVL.

The chain joins TRBV29-1 to TRBJ2-1. This CDR3 has 13 residues. CDR1 is SQVTM, CDR2 ANQGSEA, per germline. Here the CDR3 reads CSVFGSSYNEQFF.

The rearrangement links TRBV24-1 to TRBJ2-5; TCRdb outputs TRBD1, but without DNA this stays unchecked. In germline, CDR1 is KGHDR, CDR2 SFDVKD. This CDR3 comprises 15 residues. The CDR3 sequence is CATIGTGGAEETQYF.

This sequence joins TRBV29-1 and TRBJ2-7; TCRdb indicates TRBD2, and absent DNA this call remains unverified. This CDR3 contains 14 residues. Per germline, CDR1 SQVTM and CDR2 ANQGSEA. CDR3 amino acids: CSVLGLAGTLEQYF.

The rearrangement uses TRBV6-5 and TRBJ1-2. The CDR3 has 13 amino acids. The germline CDR1 and CDR2 sequences are MNHEY and SVGAGI. CDR3 sequence: CASSYSNNYGYTF.

CDR3: CASSPRRIGGEGNSPLHF. The chain recombines TRBV18 with TRBJ1-6; TCRdb lists TRBD1, though no DNA is available to test this call. Per germline, CDR1 KGHSH and CDR2 LQKENI. The CDR3 loop spans 18 amino acids.

The V call is TRBV18, the J call TRBJ2-2. Per germline, CDR1 KGHSH and CDR2 LQKENI. The CDR3 length is 13 residues. CDR3 in amino acids: CASSPGEAGELFF.

The chain employs TRBV19 and TRBJ2-1; TCRdb proposes TRBD1, but this gene call is untestable without DNA. Germline values: CDR1 LNHDA, CDR2 SQIVND (reference sequence). The CDR3 is 17 amino acids. The CDR3 spells CASTTPSGTGDYNEQFF.

The chain employs TRBV7-9 and TRBJ1-1. This CDR3 contains 13 residues. Germline assignment: CDR1 SEHNR and CDR2 FQNEAQ (reference sequence). This CDR3 is CASSPGTTGEAFF. Based on the CDR3 plus reference TRBV7-9 and TRBJ1-1, the full variable domain is DTGVSQNPRHKITKRGQNVTFRCDPISEHNRLYWYRQTLGQGPEFLTYFQNEAQLEKSRLLSDRFSAERPKGSFSTLEIQRTEQGDSAMYLCASSPGTTGEAFFGQGTRLTVV.

The chain links TRBV20-1 to TRBJ2-3. Germline V CDR1 and CDR2: DFQATT, SNEGSKA (reference sequence). This CDR3 spans 13 amino acids. Here the CDR3 reads CSAREEFTDTQYF.

The chain employs TRBV19 and TRBJ1-5; checking the TCRdb D call of TRBD1 is not possible without DNA. The CDR3 is made up of 16 amino acids. CDR1 is LNHDA and CDR2 is SQIVND in the germline V gene (reference sequence). CDR3 sequence: CASTGQGGYSNQPQHF.

The rearrangement joins TRBV25-1 to TRBJ2-5. Per germline, CDR1 MGHDK and CDR2 SYGVNS. The CDR3 is made up of 12 amino acids. The chain's CDR3 is CASSGQRETQYF.